This T cell receptor beta chain was recovered during a study of cytomegalovirus exposure and HLA in healthy donors. In regard to this clone: What it binds is not known.

Findings and caveats of the study: TRBV6-2, TRBV6-3 and some other V segments were unresolvable in 87-base-pair reads.

A multiplex PCR was run with 60 Vbeta primers and 13 Jbeta primers. TCRdb's copy holds only in-frame clones and misses some; the assay was immunoSEQ multiplex PCR. The top ten hold 1% of the sample, which has 170,000 or so clones, roughly 78% seen once. Looked up from germline, CDR1 is MNHEY and CDR2 is SMNVEV (reference sequence). V gave up 7 bases and J gave up 4 bases, with 11 bases separating them. CDR3 length: 13 residues. The chain employs TRBV27 and TRBJ2-1, with D perhaps TRBD1 (5 bases). Input material: PBMCs. This TCR was sampled from a woman between 50 and 59 years old in good health and CMV-seropositive. The CDR3 loop reads CASMKTVYNEQFF. CDR3 nucleotide sequence: TGTGCCAGCATGAAGACAGTGTACAATGAGCAGTTCTTC.